This entry lists 2 T cell receptor beta chains sequenced from one sample in a study of breast tumors, draining lymph nodes, adjacent tissues. Samples came from axillary lymph nodes draining the breast cancer. TCRdb re-called the multiplex PCR reads with MiXCR, one entry per CDR3 protein. The table lists 130,000 or so distinct CDR3 sequences, over 20% of them singletons. Specimen: axillary lymph node tissue. All receptors derive from a female donor with breast cancer. Some clones in this sample may be carry-over from other donors' samples.

The table lists this clonotype with many counts. The chain carries TRBV7-8 and TRBJ2-7; no clear D gene. The germline V gene encodes CDR1 SGHVS and CDR2 FQNEAQ. Between the trimmed V and J ends, which lost 1 base and 3 bases, there was a span of 16 bases. This CDR3 is 16 amino acids long. This CDR3 reads CASSLVSLGVFYEQYF. As DNA, the CDR3 is TGTGCCAGCAGCTTAGTGAGCTTAGGTGTTTTCTACGAGCAGTACTTC.

Ten or more counts support this clonotype. The CDR3 DNA reads as TGTGCCAGTAGTTCAGCCGGGACAAAGGGCAGCGAGCAGTACTTC. Translation: CASSSAGTKGSEQYF. The genes are TRBV19 and TRBJ2-7; D might be TRBD1 (6 bases). V was cut by 5 bases and J by 6 bases, with 20 bases left in between. The CDR3 totals 15 residues. The germline CDR1 and CDR2 sequences are LNHDA and SQIVND (reference sequence).